This T cell receptor (beta chain) came from a study of blood T cell repertoires in COVID-19. For the study at large: Sites in the United States, Italy and Spain provided acute and convalescent COVID-19 samples.

TCRdb's table, derived via immunoSEQ multiplex PCR, lists solely in-frame clones and lacks some. The profile shows about 280,000 clones, around 88% of them singletons. The cohort comprised adults aged 18 to 89 years residing in 20 to 30 US areas. Which cohort a participant joined came from the clinical history participants gave. The origin of this receptor is a woman in her thirties or forties who had recovered from COVID-19. The sequencing sample was made of PBMCs or T cells enriched from blood (not recorded which).

The CDR3 reads CASSQEAPGHSPLHF. The DNA for the CDR3 is TGTGCCAGCAGCCAAGAGGCCCCTGGGCATTCACCCCTCCACTTT. This sequence joins TRBV3-1 (or the pseudogene TRBV3-2) and TRBJ1-6; D remains unclear. This CDR3 is built from 15 residues. Trimming removed 0 bases at V and 8 bases at J, with 11 bases between. Germline-derived CDR1 and CDR2 are LGHDT and YNNKEL (reference sequence).